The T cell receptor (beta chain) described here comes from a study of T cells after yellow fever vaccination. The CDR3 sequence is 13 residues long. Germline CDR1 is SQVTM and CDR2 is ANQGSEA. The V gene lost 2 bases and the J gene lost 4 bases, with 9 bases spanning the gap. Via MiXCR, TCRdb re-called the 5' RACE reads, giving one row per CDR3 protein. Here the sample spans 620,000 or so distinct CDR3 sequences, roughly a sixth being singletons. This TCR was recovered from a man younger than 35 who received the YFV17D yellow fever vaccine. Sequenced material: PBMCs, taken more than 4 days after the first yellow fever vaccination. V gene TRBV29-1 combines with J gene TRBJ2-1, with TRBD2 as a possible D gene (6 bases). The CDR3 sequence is CSVEFGGYNEQFF. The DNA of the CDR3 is TGCAGCGTTGAATTCGGGGGATACAATGAGCAGTTCTTC.